These 31 T cell receptor beta chains came from one sample sequenced in a study of T cell clonotyping in hematopoietic cell transplantation. Method: immunoSEQ multiplex PCR; TCRdb's copy keeps in-frame clones and lacks some. This sample has fewer than 70,000 clones, with roughly 94% found just once. The specimen was peripheral blood mononuclear cells. All receptors derive from a man in his fifties or sixties in good health. Some clones in this sample may be carry-over from other donors' samples.

The V and J genes are TRBV6-5 and TRBJ1-1; 9 bases match TRBD1. The CDR3 contains 13 residues. V dropped 5 bases and J dropped 5; count of bases not matched to a gene: 3. Germline values: CDR1 MNHEY, CDR2 SVGAGI. The CDR3: CASSGTGRTEAFF. Here the CDR3 DNA reads TGTGCCAGCAGTGGGACAGGGAGGACTGAAGCTTTCTTT.

This clone has only one observation. V usage is TRBV9 and J usage is TRBJ1-3, with 7 bases that match TRBD1. CDR3 length: 15 amino acids. After removal of 0 bases from V and 3 bases from J, the junction contained 3 bases not matched to a gene. In germline, CDR1 is SGDLS, CDR2 YYNGEE. CDR3 nucleotide sequence: TGTGCCAGCAGCGTAGCACAGGGGAGTGGAAACACCATATATTTT. Translation gives CASSVAQGSGNTIYF.

The chain carries TRBV5-1 and TRBJ2-1, with D perhaps matching TRBD1 (6 bases). CDR1 and CDR2 (germline): SGHRS, YFSETQ. CDR3 length: 15 amino acids. V was pared by 0 bases and J by 3 bases, with 10 bases between. DNA of the CDR3: TGCGCCAGCAGCTTGGCCAGGGGCGTCTACAATGAGCAGTTCTTC. Translating gives CASSLARGVYNEQFF.

This clone was picked up one time. The chain joins TRBV19 to TRBJ1-2; D gene ambiguous. CDR1 LNHDA and CDR2 SQIVND come from the germline V gene (reference sequence). Trimming stripped 7 bases from V and 4 bases from J, with 19 bases between. The CDR3 consists of 15 residues. As DNA, the CDR3 is TGTGCCAGTACCGCCCCCGGTTTGGGCGGCTATGGCTACACCTTC. Protein sequence: CASTAPGLGGYGYTF.

The genes are TRBV28 and TRBJ2-5; 8 bases fit TRBD2. The V and J ends lost 5 bases and 6 bases, in that order; junction bases with no gene match: 11. This CDR3 is built from 15 residues. Germline values: CDR1 MDHEN, CDR2 SYDVKM. CDR3 sequence (DNA): TGTGCCAGCAGTCACTCGGTCGGGGGGGAAAAGACCCAGTACTTC. Its protein product is CASSHSVGGEKTQYF.

The genes are TRBV6-5 and TRBJ1-3; D gene ambiguous. This CDR3 is 15 amino acids long. V dropped 0 bases and J dropped 1 base, with 7 bases sitting between them. Germline V CDR1 and CDR2: MNHEY, SVGAGI. CDR3 bases: TGTGCCAGCAGTTACTCGCTGGGGTCTGGAAACACCATATATTTT. It encodes CASSYSLGSGNTIYF.

The genes are TRBV7-2 and TRBJ1-1; D call uncertain. The germline V and J ends were trimmed by 3 bases and 0 bases, with 8 bases remaining between them. This CDR3 comprises 14 residues. CDR1 and CDR2 (germline): SGHTA, FQGNSA. CDR3 amino acids: CASSLGPMNTEAFF. The DNA of the CDR3 is TGTGCCAGCAGCTTGGGCCCCATGAACACTGAAGCTTTCTTT.

The V gene is TRBV6-1, the J gene TRBJ1-5; maybe TRBD1 (5 bases). This CDR3 spans 13 amino acids. Germline V gene sequence: CDR1 MNHNS, CDR2 SASEGT. Trimming removed 7 bases at V and 7 bases at J, with 14 bases between. CDR3 protein: CASTGGAGQPQHF. The CDR3 DNA is TGTGCCAGCACGGGCGGGGCTGGGCAGCCCCAGCATTTT.

The genes are TRBV7-3 and TRBJ2-2; 13 positions agree with TRBD2. The ends lost 0 bases at V and 1 base at J; junction bases unmatched: 5. This CDR3 region has 19 residues. Germline V lookup: CDR1 SGHTA, CDR2 FQGTGA. The CDR3 loop is CASSLTPLAGGWNTGELFF. Written as DNA, the CDR3 is TGTGCCAGCAGCTTAACGCCACTAGCGGGAGGGTGGAACACCGGGGAGCTGTTTTTT.

V usage is TRBV25-1 and J usage is TRBJ1-2; D may be TRBD1 (6 bases). The CDR3 is 15 amino acids. V was shortened by 4 bases and J by 4 bases, with 16 bases between the two germline ends. Germline V gene sequence: CDR1 MGHDK, CDR2 SYGVNS. The CDR3 DNA follows: TGTGCCAGCAGTGGTACCGGCAGGGGAGCCTATGGCTACACCTTC. It yields the protein CASSGTGRGAYGYTF.

Here the CDR3 DNA reads TGTGCCAGCAGCTTGGTGGGACAGGGGTATGGCTACACCTTC. It translates to CASSLVGQGYGYTF. The chain recombines TRBV5-6 with TRBJ1-2; 10 bases align to TRBD1. CDR1 and CDR2 (germline): SGHDT, YYEEEE. Trimming took 0 bases from V and 5 from J; bases not matched to a gene: 1. There are 14 residues in the CDR3.

The chain couples TRBV28 to TRBJ2-1; a possible D gene is TRBD2 (6 bases). CDR3 length: 14 amino acids. V was trimmed by 9 bases and J by 0 bases, leaving 12 bases between them. CDR1 MDHEN and CDR2 SYDVKM come from the germline V gene. The CDR3 DNA sequence: TGTGCCAGTAGACTAGGGAACTCCTACAATGAGCAGTTCTTC. This codes for CASRLGNSYNEQFF.

V is TRBV11-3 and J is TRBJ2-5; 9 bases agree with TRBD2. Germline-derived CDR1 and CDR2 are SGHNT and YENEEA. CDR3 length: 17 amino acids. Germline trimming cut 2 bases from V and 2 bases from J; bases unmatched to any gene: 9. CDR3 DNA: TGTGCCAGCAGCTTACAAGCGGGAGGCTTGGGGCAAGAGACCCAGTACTTC. Residues: CASSLQAGGLGQETQYF.

The chain has TRBV5-1 and TRBJ2-5; D is perhaps TRBD1 (5 bases). CDR1 is SGHRS and CDR2 is YFSETQ in the germline V gene. The CDR3 totals 13 residues. Trimming took 2 bases from V and 2 from J, leaving 7 bases between them. In DNA, the CDR3 is TGCGCCAGCAGCTTTACAGGACAAGAGACCCAGTACTTC. Its translation: CASSFTGQETQYF.

This clone was counted once. The chain is built from TRBV6-1 and TRBJ2-7; D may be TRBD1 or TRBD2 (5 bases each). Germline lookup yields CDR1 MNHNS and CDR2 SASEGT. This CDR3 has 16 residues. V lost 1 base, J lost 3 bases, and 16 bases lay in between. The CDR3: CASSEDYGAPLYEQYF. CDR3 nucleotides: TGTGCCAGCAGTGAAGATTACGGGGCTCCTCTCTACGAGCAGTACTTC.

The chain combines TRBV5-4 with TRBJ2-7; 11 positions agree with TRBD1. V was pared by 3 bases and J by 3 bases, with 5 bases of the junction left unmatched. Germline V gene lookup returns CDR1 SGHNT and CDR2 YYREEE (reference sequence). The CDR3 is made up of 15 amino acids. DNA of the CDR3: TGTGCCAGCAGCTCAGGAGGGACAGGGGGCTACGAGCAGTACTTC. Translation: CASSSGGTGGYEQYF.

V usage is TRBV2 and J usage is TRBJ1-2, with D perhaps TRBD1 (5 bases). CDR1 and CDR2 (germline): SNHLY, FYNNEI. This CDR3 contains 12 residues. Trimming took off 8 bases at V and 8 bases at J, with 15 bases between the two ends. The CDR3 nucleotides read TGTGCCAGCCGTATTTATGACAGCGGCTACACCTTC. Encoded protein: CASRIYDSGYTF.

V is TRBV27 and J is TRBJ1-1, with D uncertain. The CDR3 consists of 13 residues. Germline CDR1 MNHEY, CDR2 SMNVEV (reference sequence). Trimming stripped 2 bases from V and 1 base from J, with 5 bases between. The CDR3 region has the DNA TGTGCCAGCAGTTTAACCGAGAACACTGAAGCTTTCTTT. Its translation: CASSLTENTEAFF.

A single count supports this clone. The rearrangement uses TRBV28 and TRBJ1-2; D gene uncertain. V dropped 5 bases and J dropped 2 bases, with 12 bases sitting between them. The CDR3 has 14 residues. Germline CDR1 is MDHEN and CDR2 is SYDVKM. CDR3 region: CASSRGRPNYGYTF. CDR3 DNA: TGTGCCAGCAGTCGAGGCAGGCCCAACTATGGCTACACCTTC.

V and J are TRBV15 and TRBJ1-5; D may be TRBD1 (5 bases). The CDR3 runs to 15 residues. Germline lookup yields CDR1 LNHNV and CDR2 YYDKDF (reference sequence). V was cut by 1 base and J by 3 bases, with 10 bases left in between. The CDR3 is CATSRGGLVNQPQHF. The CDR3 coding sequence is TGTGCCACCAGCAGAGGGGGGTTAGTCAATCAGCCCCAGCATTTT.

This clone was detected once. The V and J genes are TRBV4-3 and TRBJ2-1; TRBD2 is a possible D gene (6 bases). The CDR3 has 16 residues. V was trimmed by 3 bases and J by 7 bases, leaving 19 bases between them. CDR1 is LGHNA and CDR2 is YSLEER in the germline V gene. As DNA, the CDR3 is TGCGCCAGCAGCCAGCGTAATTTCGGGACTCCTAATGAGCAGTTCTTC. Protein: CASSQRNFGTPNEQFF.

This chain joins TRBV5-4 and TRBJ2-2, with unresolved D. Germline V gene data show CDR1 as SGHNT and CDR2 as YYREEE (reference sequence). V gave up 0 bases and J gave up 7 bases, with 13 bases separating them. This CDR3 is built from 15 residues. The DNA for the CDR3 is TGTGCCAGCAGCTTGGCCCCCACCCATGGCGGGGAGCTGTTTTTT. Translation gives CASSLAPTHGGELFF. The full variable domain, completed using reference TRBV5-4 and TRBJ2-2, is ETGVTQSPTHLIKTRGQQVTLRCSSQSGHNTVSWYQQALGQGPQFIFQYYREEENGRGNFPPRFSGLQFPNYSSELNVNALELDDSALYLCASSLAPTHGGELFFGEGSRLTVL.

CDR3 DNA: TGCAGCGTTAGAACTATGCTCGTACGGGAGACCCAGTACTTC. Translated, it gives CSVRTMLVRETQYF. V is TRBV29-1 and J is TRBJ2-5; no clear D gene. V lost 5 bases to trimming and J lost 5 bases, with 18 bases between them. CDR3 length: 14 amino acids. CDR1 is SQVTM, CDR2 ANQGSEA, per germline.

This sequence joins TRBV19 and TRBJ2-2, with D maybe TRBD2 (7 bases). V dropped 5 bases and J dropped 5 bases, with 18 bases sitting between them. CDR1 is LNHDA and CDR2 is SQIVND in the germline V gene (reference sequence). CDR3 length: 16 amino acids. The CDR3 coding sequence is TGTGCCAGTAGTTTTCTGGGGGGGCGAAAAACCGGGGAGCTGTTTTTT. Its translation: CASSFLGGRKTGELFF.

The chain carries TRBV5-4 and TRBJ1-2; D perhaps matches TRBD1 (5 bases). V lost 4 bases and J 2 bases, leaving 12 bases between the germline ends. This CDR3 is 14 amino acids long. Germline CDR1 is SGHNT and CDR2 is YYREEE (reference sequence). DNA of the CDR3: TGTGCCAGCAGCCAACAGGTTTCCAACTATGGCTACACCTTC. Its translation is CASSQQVSNYGYTF.

The CDR3 bases are TGTGCCAGCAGTGACGCAGGGGCCGATACGCAGTATTTT. This gives the protein CASSDAGADTQYF. The V call is TRBV2, the J call TRBJ2-3, with a weak D call TRBD1 (6 bases). This CDR3 is built from 13 residues. V dropped 3 bases and J dropped 6 bases, with 10 bases sitting between them. Looked up from germline, CDR1 is SNHLY and CDR2 is FYNNEI.

The chain recombines TRBV7-9 with TRBJ2-2; D possibly corresponds to TRBD1 (6 bases). V lost 10 bases, J lost 4 bases, and 28 bases lay in between. The length of the CDR3 is 18 residues. Germline loops: CDR1 SEHNR, CDR2 FQNEAQ (reference sequence). CDR3 sequence: CATPIRTTGSLATGELFF. CDR3 coding DNA: TGTGCCACCCCGATAAGGACCACAGGGTCGTTGGCCACCGGGGAGCTGTTTTTT.

The rearrangement joins TRBV5-4 to TRBJ2-2, with a weak D call TRBD2 (7 bases). The CDR3 is 17 amino acids. V gave up 6 bases and J gave up 4 bases, with 22 bases separating them. CDR1 and CDR2 from the germline V gene are SGHNT and YYREEE (reference sequence). The CDR3 sequence is CASTWGGAGAGTGELFF. CDR3 bases: TGTGCCAGCACCTGGGGAGGTGCGGGGGCAGGCACCGGGGAGCTGTTTTTT.

In its sample, this clone ranks as medium-sized. V is TRBV11-2 and J is TRBJ1-1; D ambiguous. CDR1 SGHAT and CDR2 FQNNGV come from the germline V gene. Trimming stripped 5 bases from V and 6 bases from J, with 16 bases between. The CDR3 contains 14 residues. CDR3: CASSPGGKGAEAFF. CDR3 DNA: TGTGCCAGCAGCCCGGGTGGCAAGGGCGCTGAAGCTTTCTTT.

The chain joins TRBV6-5 to TRBJ2-3; D remains ambiguous. The CDR3 covers 13 residues. The V end lost 6 bases, the J end lost 7 bases, and 14 bases lay between the germline ends. Germline V gives CDR1 MNHEY, CDR2 SVGAGI. CDR3 in amino acids: CASSTVVENTQYF. The CDR3 coding sequence is TGTGCCAGCAGCACCGTGGTGGAAAATACGCAGTATTTT.

This rearrangement joins TRBV27 to TRBJ2-3; D may be TRBD2 (6 bases). Deletions cut 3 bases from V and 0 bases from J, with 7 bases between. In germline, CDR1 is MNHEY, CDR2 SMNVEV (reference sequence). The CDR3 contains 14 residues. CDR3 DNA sequence: TGTGCCAGCAGTTTCGGGACTAGCACAGATACGCAGTATTTT. This codes for CASSFGTSTDTQYF.